The 5 T cell receptor beta chains below were found in one sample sequenced in a study of regulatory T cells in long-lasting Graves disease. The time point denotes: persistent/refractory GD, antithyroid drugs over 5 years with positive TRAb. TCR sequences were obtained from RNA taken from PBMCs. HTBI primers from iRepertoire and Arm-PCR of CDR3 regions yielded the TCR beta libraries. TCRdb re-analysed the multiplex PCR reads in MiXCR, keeping a single row per CDR3 protein. The data show more than 300,000 distinct CDR3 sequences, with roughly 20% seen just once and around 30% held by the top ten. Source: peripheral blood mononuclear cells (PBMCs), taken when the disease was refractory, from a patient treated with antithyroid drugs. The origin of the receptors is a woman aged 40 to 50 with Graves disease.

This clonotype was counted a few times. The genes are TRBV2 and TRBJ1-5; 7 bases fit TRBD1. CDR1 is SNHLY, CDR2 FYNNEI, per germline. Trimming cost V 8 bases and J 4 bases; bases outside gene matches: 5. The CDR3 is 13 residues long. CDR3 bases: TGTGCCAGCCAAGACAGGGAGAATCAGCCCCAGCATTTT. Encoded protein: CASQDRENQPQHF.

The CDR3 DNA reads TGTGCCAGCAGCACCAGCGGGAGGCCCCGCCCCGAGCAGTACTTC. It codes for CASSTSGRPRPEQYF. The chain links TRBV14 to TRBJ2-7; 9 positions agree with TRBD2. Germline CDR1 reads SGHDN; CDR2 reads FVKESK. V was pared by 5 bases and J by 6 bases, with 11 bases of the junction left unmatched. The CDR3 is made up of 15 amino acids.

This clonotype was counted many times. The rearrangement joins TRBV2 to TRBJ1-5, with 12 bases identical to TRBD1. CDR3 length: 15 amino acids. Germline V gene lookup returns CDR1 SNHLY and CDR2 FYNNEI. After removal of 3 bases from V and 6 bases from J, the junction contained 3 bases not matched to a gene. CDR3 amino acids: CASSEGQGAGQPQHF. The CDR3 DNA follows: TGTGCCAGCAGTGAGGGACAGGGGGCAGGTCAGCCCCAGCATTTT.

To note about this clonotype: Possible read error: a much larger clone is one base away. This CDR3 fails to terminate in the conserved phenylalanine or tryptophan, so it likely reflects a read error. CDR3 DNA sequence: TGTGCCAGCAGACCACATTCCACTAATGAAAAACTGTTTTTG. As protein: CASRPHSTNEKLFL. V usage is TRBV11-2 and J usage is TRBJ1-4; D gene ambiguous. CDR3 size: 14 residues. V was trimmed by 6 bases and J by 2 bases, leaving 10 bases between them. Per the germline V gene, CDR1 is SGHAT and CDR2 is FQNNGV.

This clonotype was found a few times. The rearrangement joins TRBV15 to TRBJ2-7, with unresolved D. Germline V gene lookup returns CDR1 LNHNV and CDR2 YYDKDF (reference sequence). The CDR3 consists of 16 residues. Trimming took 0 bases from V and 1 from J, leaving 13 bases between them. The CDR3 DNA reads TGTGCCACCAGCAGAGAAACATTCGGCAGTTCCTACGAGCAGTACTTC. This translates into CATSRETFGSSYEQYF.